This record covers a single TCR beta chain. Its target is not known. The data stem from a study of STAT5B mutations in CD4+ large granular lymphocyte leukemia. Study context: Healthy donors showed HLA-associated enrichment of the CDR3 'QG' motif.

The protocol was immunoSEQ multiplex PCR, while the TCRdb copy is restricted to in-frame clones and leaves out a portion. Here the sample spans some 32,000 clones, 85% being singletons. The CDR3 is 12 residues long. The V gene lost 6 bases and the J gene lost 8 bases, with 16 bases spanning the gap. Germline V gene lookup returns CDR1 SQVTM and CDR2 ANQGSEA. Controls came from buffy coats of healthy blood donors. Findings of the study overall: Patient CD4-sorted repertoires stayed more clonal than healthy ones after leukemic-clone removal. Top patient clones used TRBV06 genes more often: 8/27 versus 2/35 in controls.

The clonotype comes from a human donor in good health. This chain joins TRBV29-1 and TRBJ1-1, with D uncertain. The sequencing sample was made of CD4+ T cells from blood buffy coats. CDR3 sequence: CSVPGMGTEAFF. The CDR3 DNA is TGCAGCGTCCCGGGAATGGGTACGGAAGCTTTCTTT. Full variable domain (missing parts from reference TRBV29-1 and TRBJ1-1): SAVISQKPSRDICQRGTSLTIQCQVDSQVTMMFWYRQQPGQSLTLIATANQGSEATYESGFVIDKFPISRPNLTFSTLTVSNMSPEDSSIYLCSVPGMGTEAFFGQGTRLTVV.